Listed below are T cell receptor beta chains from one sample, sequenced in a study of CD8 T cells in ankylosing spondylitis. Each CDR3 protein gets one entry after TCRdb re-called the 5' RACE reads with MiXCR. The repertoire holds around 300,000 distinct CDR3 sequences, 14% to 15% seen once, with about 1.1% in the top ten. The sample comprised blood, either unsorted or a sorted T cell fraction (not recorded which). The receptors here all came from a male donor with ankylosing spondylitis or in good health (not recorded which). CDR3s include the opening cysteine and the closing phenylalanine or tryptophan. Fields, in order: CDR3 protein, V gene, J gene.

CASSWAFTRLGEQYF	TRBV12-3/TRBV12-4	TRBJ2-7
CASGPMRGQPQHF	TRBV6-6	TRBJ1-5
CASSQGLAGDYEQYF	TRBV5-1	TRBJ2-7
CAIHSTSGYTF	TRBV10-3	TRBJ1-2
CASSSSGTHLIHPDTQYF	TRBV5-1	TRBJ2-3
CASSPGGGRGLRGQFF	TRBV5-6	TRBJ2-1
CASSPSRGTGGQETQYF	TRBV18	TRBJ2-5
CSASLGGETQYF	TRBV20-1	TRBJ2-5
CASSPQGAASGTEAFF	TRBV11-2	TRBJ1-1
CASTLRVGTTGELFF	TRBV5-1	TRBJ2-2
CAISSTQDTQYF	TRBV10-3	TRBJ2-3
CAWRGLTGLGEQFF	TRBV30	TRBJ2-1
CATTSGKGNYEQYF	TRBV10-3	TRBJ2-7
CASSLGGPHSPLHF	TRBV7-9	TRBJ1-6
CASSPGQGADTQYF	TRBV5-1	TRBJ2-3
CASSLGGTRFGETQYF	TRBV5-1	TRBJ2-5
CASSLGTGRSSYNSPLHF	TRBV5-1	TRBJ1-6
CASSPNRASITYEQFF	TRBV5-5	NA
CASSYDGAGANVLTF	TRBV6-5	TRBJ2-6
CASSLVTSWELFF	TRBV11-2	TRBJ2-2
CASCSSGRTDTQYF	TRBV12-3/TRBV12-4	TRBJ2-3
CASSLRGTANEKLFF	TRBV7-2	TRBJ1-4
CASSSGTGGRSALYEQYF	TRBV5-1	TRBJ2-7
CSARQGSGTDTQYF	TRBV29-1	TRBJ2-3
CASSEWGAGQPQHF	TRBV6-1	TRBJ1-5
CASSPWGASGYTF	TRBV18	TRBJ1-2
CAWRQTGYEQYF	TRBV30	TRBJ2-7
CSTDSGYNEQFF	TRBV29-1	TRBJ2-1